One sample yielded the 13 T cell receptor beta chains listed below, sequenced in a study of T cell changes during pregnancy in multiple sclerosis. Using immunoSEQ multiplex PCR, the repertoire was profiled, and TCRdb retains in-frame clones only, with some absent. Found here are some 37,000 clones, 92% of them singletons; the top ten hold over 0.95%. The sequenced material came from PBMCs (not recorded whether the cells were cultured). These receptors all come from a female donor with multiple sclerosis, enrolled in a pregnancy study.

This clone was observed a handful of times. The CDR3 DNA reads as TGCAGCGGGGCCACAGGGGATGGCTACACCTTC. Its translation is CSGATGDGYTF. The J gene is TRBJ1-2, the V gene TRBV29-1; 7 nucleotides line up with TRBD1. Per germline, CDR1 SQVTM and CDR2 ANQGSEA. This CDR3 is built from 11 residues. V trimming: 7 bases; J trimming: 6 bases; junction bases outside the gene matches: 5. Together with reference TRBV29-1 and TRBJ1-2, the CDR3 gives the full variable domain: SAVISQKPSRDICQRGTSLTIQCQVDSQVTMMFWYRQQPGQSLTLIATANQGSEATYESGFVIDKFPISRPNLTFSTLTVSNMSPEDSSIYLCSGATGDGYTFGSGTRLTVV.

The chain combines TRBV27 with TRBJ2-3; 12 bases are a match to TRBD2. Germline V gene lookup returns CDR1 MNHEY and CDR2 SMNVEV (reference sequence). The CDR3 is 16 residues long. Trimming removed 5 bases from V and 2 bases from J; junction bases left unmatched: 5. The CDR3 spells CASSVGLAGSTDTQYF. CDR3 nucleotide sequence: TGTGCCAGCAGTGTGGGACTAGCGGGCTCCACAGATACGCAGTATTTT.

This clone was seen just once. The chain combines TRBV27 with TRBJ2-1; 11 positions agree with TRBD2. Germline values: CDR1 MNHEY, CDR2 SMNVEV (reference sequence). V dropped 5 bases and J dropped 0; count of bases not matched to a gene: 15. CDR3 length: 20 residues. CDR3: CASSPSPRISGRASYNEQFF. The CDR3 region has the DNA TGTGCCAGCAGTCCATCCCCCCGGATTAGCGGGAGGGCCTCCTACAATGAGCAGTTCTTC.

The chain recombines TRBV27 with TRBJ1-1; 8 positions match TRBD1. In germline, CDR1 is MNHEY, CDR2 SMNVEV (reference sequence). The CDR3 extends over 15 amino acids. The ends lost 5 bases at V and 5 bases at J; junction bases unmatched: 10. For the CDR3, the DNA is TGTGCCAGCAGTCAAAGACAGGGGAGAGGAACTGAAGCTTTCTTT. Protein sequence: CASSQRQGRGTEAFF.

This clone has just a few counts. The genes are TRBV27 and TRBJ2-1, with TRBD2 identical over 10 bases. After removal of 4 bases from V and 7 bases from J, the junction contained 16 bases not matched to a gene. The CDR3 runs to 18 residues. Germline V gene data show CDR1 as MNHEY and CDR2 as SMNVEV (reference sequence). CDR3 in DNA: TGTGCCAGCAGTTCGTACCTAACTCAGCGGGAGGGCGGGAATGAGCAGTTCTTC. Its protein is CASSSYLTQREGGNEQFF.

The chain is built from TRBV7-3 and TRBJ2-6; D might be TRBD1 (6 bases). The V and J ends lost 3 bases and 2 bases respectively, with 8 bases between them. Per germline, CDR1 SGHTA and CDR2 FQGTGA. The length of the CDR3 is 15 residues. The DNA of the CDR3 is TGTGCCAGCAGCTTTACAGGGCCTGGGGCCAACGTCCTGACTTTC. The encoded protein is CASSFTGPGANVLTF.

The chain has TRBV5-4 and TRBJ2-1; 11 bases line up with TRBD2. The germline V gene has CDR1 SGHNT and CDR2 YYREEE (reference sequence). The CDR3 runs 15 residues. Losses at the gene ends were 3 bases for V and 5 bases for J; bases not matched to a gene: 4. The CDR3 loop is CASSYRLAGNNEQFF. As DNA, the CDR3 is TGTGCCAGCAGCTATCGACTAGCGGGGAACAATGAGCAGTTCTTC. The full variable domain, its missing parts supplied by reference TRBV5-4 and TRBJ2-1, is ETGVTQSPTHLIKTRGQQVTLRCSSQSGHNTVSWYQQALGQGPQFIFQYYREEENGRGNFPPRFSGLQFPNYSSELNVNALELDDSALYLCASSYRLAGNNEQFFGPGTRLTVL.

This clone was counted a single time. CDR3 protein: CASRPTGRYCNQPQHF. The CDR3 DNA is TGCGCCAGCAGACCTACAGGGAGGTATTGCAATCAGCCCCAGCATTTT. The genes are TRBV23-1 and TRBJ1-5; weak D call: TRBD1 (6 bases). TRBV23-1 is known as an ORF, though its function is uncertain. Trimming took off 6 bases at V and 2 bases at J, with 17 bases between the two ends. The CDR3 consists of 16 residues.

This CDR3 reads CASSDTLTGAGELFF. The CDR3 bases are TGCGCCAGCAGTGACACACTGACAGGGGCCGGGGAGCTGTTTTTT. The chain couples TRBV10-2 to TRBJ2-2, with 8 bases that match TRBD1. The CDR3 is 15 residues long. The V gene's germline CDR1 is WSHSY and CDR2 SAAADI. Unmatched junction bases numbered 6, after V lost 3 bases and J lost 6 bases.

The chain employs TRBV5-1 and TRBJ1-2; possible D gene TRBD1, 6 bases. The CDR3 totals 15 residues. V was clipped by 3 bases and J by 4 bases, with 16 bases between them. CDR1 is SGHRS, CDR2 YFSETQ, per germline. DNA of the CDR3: TGCGCCAGCAGCTCCCGGGGGGGCGCCTTCTATGGCTACACCTTC. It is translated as CASSSRGGAFYGYTF.

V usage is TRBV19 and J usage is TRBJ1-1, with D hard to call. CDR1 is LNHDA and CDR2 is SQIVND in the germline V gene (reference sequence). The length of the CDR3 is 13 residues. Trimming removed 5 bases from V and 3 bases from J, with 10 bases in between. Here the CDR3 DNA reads TGTGCCAGTAGTGTGGGTGGTTACACTGAAGCTTTCTTT. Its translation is CASSVGGYTEAFF.

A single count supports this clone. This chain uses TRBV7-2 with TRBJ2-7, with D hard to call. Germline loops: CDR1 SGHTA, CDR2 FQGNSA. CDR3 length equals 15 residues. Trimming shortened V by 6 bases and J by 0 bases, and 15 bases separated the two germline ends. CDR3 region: CASRGLFASSYEQYF. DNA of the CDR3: TGTGCCAGCAGGGGTCTTTTTGCGTCCTCCTACGAGCAGTACTTC.

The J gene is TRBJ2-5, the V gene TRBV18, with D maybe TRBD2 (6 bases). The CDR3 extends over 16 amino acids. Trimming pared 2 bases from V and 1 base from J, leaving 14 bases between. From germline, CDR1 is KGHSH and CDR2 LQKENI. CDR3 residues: CASSPNDPGLQETQYF. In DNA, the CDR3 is TGTGCCAGCTCACCAAATGATCCGGGACTCCAAGAGACCCAGTACTTC.